This TCR beta chain comes out of a study of blood T cell repertoires in COVID-19. The wider study: Sample material is recorded as cDNA or gDNA derived from T cells, B-cell-depleted T cells, or PBMCs.

The CDR3 extends over 16 amino acids. The germline CDR1 and CDR2 sequences are SGHAT and FQNNGV. V shed 3 bases and J 4 bases; nucleotides not matched to a gene: 2. This table comes from immunoSEQ multiplex PCR, and its TCRdb copy is limited to in-frame clones, with some not included. The sample includes about 99,000 clones, 84% seen only once; the top ten take 20% to 30%. This receptor was obtained from a man aged 55 to 69 with acute or convalescent COVID-19. The sequencing input was peripheral blood. The V and J genes are TRBV11-2 and TRBJ2-1, with TRBD2 identical over 14 bases. The CDR3 spells CASSFGLAGGYNEQFF. The CDR3 region has the DNA TGTGCCAGCAGCTTCGGACTAGCGGGGGGTTACAATGAGCAGTTCTTC.